A selection of T cell receptor beta chains follows, all from one sample in a study of blood T cells in healthy people across ages. Using its own MiXCR run on the 5' RACE reads, TCRdb lists one record per CDR3 protein. The sample includes some 1.8 million distinct CDR3 sequences, approximately 40% of them seen just once. Source material: blood. These receptor sequences come from a human donor in good health. The CDR3 runs from the conserved cysteine through the conserved F or W. Fields, in order: V gene, D gene, clone size, J gene, CDR3 protein, CDR3 DNA. D genes are given only for firm matches. Expanded clones are given a class, and other clones once, few, many or no size at all.

TRBV6-6	TRBD2	.	TRBJ2-3	CASRPGGANTDTQYF	TGTGCCAGCAGACCCGGGGGGGCTAACACAGATACGCAGTATTTT
TRBV9	TRBD2	many	TRBJ2-1	CASSVVAGSYNEQFF	TGTGCCAGCAGTGTAGTAGCGGGGTCTTACAATGAGCAGTTCTTC
TRBV3-1	TRBD2	.	TRBJ2-1	CASSPTPSGYNEQFF	TGTGCCAGCAGCCCAACCCCTAGCGGGTACAATGAGCAGTTCTTC
TRBV24-1	TRBD2	.	TRBJ2-1	CATSDASGTSGYNGQFF	TGTGCCACCAGTGATGCATCCGGGACTAGCGGCTACAATGGGCAGTTCTTC
TRBV6-1	.	few	TRBJ1-2	CASSERTTLGYTF	TGTGCCAGCAGTGAAAGGACAACCCTCGGCTACACCTTC
TRBV20-1	TRBD2	many	TRBJ2-2	CSVRLAGDTGELFF	TGCAGTGTCCGACTAGCGGGGGACACCGGGGAGCTGTTTTTT
TRBV7-9	TRBD1	few	TRBJ1-1	CASSLAGTGYGNTEAFF	TGTGCCAGCAGCTTAGCCGGGACAGGGTATGGGAACACTGAAGCTTTCTTT
TRBV20-1	.	.	TRBJ1-1	CSAAEEIDTEAFF	TGCAGTGCCGCGGAGGAAATCGACACTGAAGCTTTCTTT
TRBV9	.	few	TRBJ2-3	CASSVPLGVTDTQYF	TGTGCCAGCAGCGTACCCTTGGGGGTGACAGATACGCAGTATTTT
TRBV10-3	.	.	TRBJ1-2	CAISTVGIGYDYTF	TGTGCCATCAGCACAGTAGGGATCGGGTATGACTACACCTTC
TRBV12-3/TRBV12-4	.	.	TRBJ1-1	CASSPPGVGGTEAFF	TGTGCCAGCAGTCCCCCTGGGGTAGGGGGCACTGAAGCTTTCTTT
TRBV20-1	.	few	TRBJ1-2	CSARETDYGYTF	TGCAGTGCTAGAGAAACAGACTATGGCTACACCTTC
TRBV6-2/TRBV6-3	TRBD1	.	TRBJ2-5	CASSYPGQGELLQETQYF	TGTGCCAGCAGCTATCCGGGACAGGGGGAGCTACTACAAGAGACCCAGTACTTC
TRBV6-5	.	few	TRBJ2-7	CASSPLNTFREQYF	TGTGCCAGCAGCCCCCTGAACACGTTTCGCGAGCAGTACTTC
TRBV6-2/TRBV6-3	.	.	TRBJ1-2	CATGTGALRHGYTF	TGTGCCACCGGTACCGGGGCGTTGCGCCATGGCTACACCTTC
TRBV9	TRBD1	few	TRBJ2-1	CASSLLRDRGLDEQFF	TGTGCCAGCAGCCTCTTGAGGGACAGGGGCCTCGATGAGCAGTTCTTC
TRBV15	.	.	TRBJ2-3	CATSTNSGGAVDTQYF	TGTGCCACCAGCACCAATAGCGGTGGGGCTGTCGATACGCAGTATTTT
TRBV5-1	.	once	TRBJ2-7	CASSSGKGLILDNEQYF	TGCGCCAGCAGCTCGGGAAAGGGTCTTATTTTAGACAATGAGCAGTACTTC
TRBV30	.	.	TRBJ2-4	CAWSRPGDQREQYF	TGTGCCTGGAGTCGACCAGGTGATCAACGAGAGCAGTACTTC
TRBV6-2/TRBV6-3	.	few	TRBJ1-2	CASSQTRYGYTF	TGTGCCAGTAGTCAGACCCGTTATGGCTACACCTTC
TRBV5-1	.	.	TRBJ1-1	CASIQSTAGRTEAFF	TGCGCCAGCATCCAGTCGACGGCGGGGAGGACTGAAGCTTTCTTT
TRBV6-1	TRBD1	.	TRBJ1-5	CASNRDRGYLQPQHF	TGTGCCAGCAACCGGGACAGGGGGTATCTCCAGCCCCAGCATTTT
TRBV14	TRBD1	.	TRBJ1-1	CASSQVGTGTLNTEAFF	TGTGCCAGCAGCCAAGTCGGGACAGGGACCTTAAACACTGAAGCTTTCTTT
TRBV27	.	few	TRBJ1-2	CASSLSPGWGTYGYTF	TGTGCCAGCAGTTTATCCCCCGGTTGGGGGACCTATGGCTACACCTTC
TRBV10-3	.	few	TRBJ1-2	CAISVGGQGYTF	TGTGCCATCAGTGTGGGGGGGCAAGGCTACACCTTC
TRBV7-2	.	.	TRBJ1-1	CASSLNGIAFF	TGTGCCAGCAGCCTTAACGGTATAGCTTTCTTT
TRBV12-3/TRBV12-4	TRBD2	few	TRBJ2-7	CASSSSYGTSGVYEQYF	TGTGCCAGCAGTTCCTCCTACGGGACTAGCGGGGTATACGAGCAGTACTTC
TRBV14	TRBD1	few	TRBJ2-5	CASSRRDRGTRETQYF	TGTGCCAGCAGCCGCCGGGACAGGGGAACAAGAGAGACCCAGTACTTC
TRBV7-6	TRBD1	.	TRBJ2-1	CASSRDRPNEQFF	TGTGCCAGCAGCCGGGACAGGCCGAATGAGCAGTTCTTC
TRBV14	.	few	TRBJ2-4	CASSSELANIQYF	TGTGCCAGCAGCTCCGAACTGGCAAACATTCAGTACTTC
TRBV27	.	.	TRBJ2-3	CASSLSTWDTQYF	TGTGCCAGCAGTTTATCGACGTGGGATACGCAGTATTTT
TRBV10-2	.	.	TRBJ1-1	CASMVTGNTEAFF	TGCGCCAGCATGGTGACAGGGAACACTGAAGCTTTCTTT
TRBV6-1	.	.	TRBJ2-5	CAAVGSKEQYF	TGTGCCGCTGTAGGATCAAAAGAGCAGTACTTC
TRBV5-1	.	.	TRBJ2-7	CASSSITGYEQCF	TGCGCCAGCAGCTCTATCACCGGTTACGAGCAGTGCTTC
TRBV12-3/TRBV12-4	.	few	TRBJ1-6	CASSQGRNNSPLHF	TGTGCCAGCAGCCAGGGACGGAATAATTCACCCCTCCACTTT
TRBV5-1	.	few	TRBJ2-3	CASSHTDFSTDTQYF	TGCGCCAGCAGCCACACGGACTTTAGCACAGATACGCAGTATTTT
TRBV9	.	.	TRBJ2-3	CASSVGRGLITDTQYF	TGTGCCAGCAGCGTAGGTCGGGGACTTATAACAGATACGCAGTATTTT
TRBV5-1	.	few	TRBJ2-5	CASTPSRYQETQYF	TGCGCCAGCACCCCTTCCCGATACCAAGAGACCCAGTACTTC
TRBV2	TRBD1	few	TRBJ2-5	CASSAGTVLLETQYF	TGTGCCAGCAGTGCAGGGACAGTCCTATTGGAGACCCAGTACTTC
TRBV7-2	.	.	TRBJ2-7	CASSGGDRSSSYEQYF	TGTGCCAGCAGCGGGGGCGATAGGTCGAGCTCCTACGAGCAGTACTTC
TRBV12-3/TRBV12-4	.	few	TRBJ2-5	CASSFSAVETQYF	TGTGCCAGCAGTTTTAGCGCAGTTGAGACCCAGTACTTC
TRBV7-2	.	.	TRBJ2-5	CASSPGSGRGETQYF	TGTGCCAGCAGCCCCGGGTCGGGGCGGGGAGAGACCCAGTACTTC
TRBV4-3	TRBD2	few	TRBJ2-1	CASSQARLAYYNEQFF	TGCGCCAGCAGCCAAGCCCGACTAGCCTACTACAATGAGCAGTTCTTC
TRBV5-1	.	.	TRBJ1-1	CASKRGAENTEAFF	TGCGCCAGCAAGCGGGGGGCAGAGAACACTGAAGCTTTCTTT
TRBV29-1	TRBD1	few	TRBJ2-4	CSVYKGALGKNIQYF	TGCAGCGTTTACAAGGGGGCACTAGGAAAAAACATTCAGTACTTC
TRBV7-2	.	.	TRBJ2-3	CASRYRPGDFTDTQYF	TGTGCCAGCAGATATCGGCCGGGGGACTTCACAGATACGCAGTATTTT
TRBV27	.	.	TRBJ1-2	CASSKQGGYYGYTF	TGTGCCAGCAGCAAACAGGGCGGATACTATGGCTACACCTTC
TRBV4-3	.	.	TRBJ1-1	CASSQGTGEMNTEAFF	TGCGCCAGCAGCCAAGGGACGGGCGAAATGAACACTGAAGCTTTCTTT
TRBV10-3	TRBD2	few	TRBJ2-5	CAISESISGGRYQETQYF	TGTGCCATCAGTGAGTCGATTAGCGGGGGGCGCTACCAAGAGACCCAGTACTTC
TRBV29-1	TRBD2	few	TRBJ2-1	CSAFSGGVYNEQFF	TGCAGCGCGTTTAGCGGGGGGGTCTACAATGAGCAGTTCTTC
TRBV5-5	TRBD1	.	TRBJ1-4	CASSFSGQPNEKLFF	TGTGCCAGCAGCTTTTCGGGACAGCCGAATGAAAAACTGTTTTTT
TRBV7-2	TRBD2	.	TRBJ2-7	CASSARGGLKNEQYF	TGTGCCAGCAGCGCCCGGGGGGGCCTTAAAAACGAGCAGTACTTC
TRBV14	.	.	TRBJ1-2	CASSQGSIYGYTF	TGTGCCAGCAGCCAAGGGTCGATCTATGGCTACACCTTC
TRBV10-3	TRBD1	.	TRBJ2-1	CAIRGQGGNEQFF	TGTGCCATCAGAGGACAGGGGGGTAATGAGCAGTTCTTC
TRBV5-6	.	.	TRBJ2-7	CASSLWDTYEQYF	TGTGCCAGCAGCTTGTGGGACACCTACGAGCAGTACTTC
TRBV9	TRBD2	.	TRBJ2-2	CASSELAGGIGELFF	TGTGCCAGCAGCGAGCTAGCGGGGGGTATCGGGGAGCTGTTTTTT
TRBV20-1	.	.	TRBJ1-2	CSAPGEFYGYTF	TGCAGTGCTCCCGGGGAGTTCTATGGCTACACCTTC
TRBV7-2	.	.	TRBJ2-5	CASSFHGVEETQYF	TGTGCCAGCAGCTTTCACGGAGTAGAAGAGACCCAGTACTTC
TRBV29-1	.	few	TRBJ1-2	CSVEAVQGPGGGYTF	TGCAGCGTTGAGGCGGTCCAGGGGCCGGGAGGTGGCTACACCTTC
TRBV5-1	.	few	TRBJ2-7	CASSLIMNSYEQYF	TGCGCCAGCAGCTTGATCATGAACTCCTACGAGCAGTACTTC